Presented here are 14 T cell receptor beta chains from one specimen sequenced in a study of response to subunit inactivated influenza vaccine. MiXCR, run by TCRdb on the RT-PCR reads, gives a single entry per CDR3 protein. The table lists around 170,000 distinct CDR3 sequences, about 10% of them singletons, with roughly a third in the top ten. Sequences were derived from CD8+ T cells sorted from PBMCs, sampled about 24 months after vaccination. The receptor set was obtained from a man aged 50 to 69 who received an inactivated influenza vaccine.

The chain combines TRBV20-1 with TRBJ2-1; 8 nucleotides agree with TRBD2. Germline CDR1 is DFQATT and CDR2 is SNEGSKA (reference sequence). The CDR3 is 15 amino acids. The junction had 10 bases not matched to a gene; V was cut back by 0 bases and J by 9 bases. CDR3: CSARDPGLDQGEQFF. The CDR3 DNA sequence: TGCAGTGCTAGAGATCCGGGACTAGATCAGGGTGAGCAGTTCTTC.

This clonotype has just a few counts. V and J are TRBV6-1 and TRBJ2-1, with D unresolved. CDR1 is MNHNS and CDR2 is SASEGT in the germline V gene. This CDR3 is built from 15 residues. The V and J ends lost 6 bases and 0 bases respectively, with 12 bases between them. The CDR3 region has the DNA TGTGCCAGCAGGGCGACTGCTCTCTCCTACAATGAGCAGTTCTTC. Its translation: CASRATALSYNEQFF.

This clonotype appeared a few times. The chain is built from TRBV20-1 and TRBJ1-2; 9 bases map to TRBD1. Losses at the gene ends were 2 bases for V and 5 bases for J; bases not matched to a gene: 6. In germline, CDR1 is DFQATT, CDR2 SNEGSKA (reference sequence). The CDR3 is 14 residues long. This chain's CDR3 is CSARWDRDGYGYTF. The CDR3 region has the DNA TGCAGTGCTAGATGGGACAGGGACGGGTATGGCTACACCTTC.

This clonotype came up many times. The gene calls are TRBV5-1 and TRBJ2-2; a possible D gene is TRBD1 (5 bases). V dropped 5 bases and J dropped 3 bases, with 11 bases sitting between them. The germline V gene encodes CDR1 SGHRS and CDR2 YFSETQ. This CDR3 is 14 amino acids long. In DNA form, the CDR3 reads TGCGCCAGCAGTGGGGCCCTACACACCGGGGAGCTGTTTTTT. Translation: CASSGALHTGELFF.

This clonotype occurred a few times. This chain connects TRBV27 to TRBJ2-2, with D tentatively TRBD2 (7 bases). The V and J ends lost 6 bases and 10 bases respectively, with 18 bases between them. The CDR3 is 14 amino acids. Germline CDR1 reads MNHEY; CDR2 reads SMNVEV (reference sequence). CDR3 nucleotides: TGTGCCAGCAGAAGTCTGGAGGGGGGGGAGGAGCTGTTTTTT. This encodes CASRSLEGGEELFF.

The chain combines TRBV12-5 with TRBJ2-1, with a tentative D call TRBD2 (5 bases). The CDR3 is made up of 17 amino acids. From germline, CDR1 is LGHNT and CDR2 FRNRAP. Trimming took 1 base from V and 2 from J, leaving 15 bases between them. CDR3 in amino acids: CASGLGPVGGAYNEQFF. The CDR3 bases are TGTGCTAGTGGTTTGGGACCGGTTGGAGGCGCCTACAATGAGCAGTTCTTC.

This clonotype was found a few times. DNA for the CDR3: TGTGCCAGCAGCGGACCCAGGGCCCCCTCGTACAATGAGCAGTTCTTC. Its translation: CASSGPRAPSYNEQFF. V is TRBV9 and J is TRBJ2-1; TRBD1 might be the D (5 bases). V lost 3 bases to trimming and J lost 4 bases, with 17 bases between them. The CDR3 contains 16 residues. Per germline, CDR1 SGDLS and CDR2 YYNGEE. The full variable domain, in which reference TRBV9 and TRBJ2-1 provide the parts outside the CDR3, is DSGVTQTPKHLITATGQRVTLRCSPRSGDLSVYWYQQSLDQGLQFLIQYYNGEERAKGNILERFSAQQFPDLHSELNLSSLELGDSALYFCASSGPRAPSYNEQFFGPGTRLTVL.

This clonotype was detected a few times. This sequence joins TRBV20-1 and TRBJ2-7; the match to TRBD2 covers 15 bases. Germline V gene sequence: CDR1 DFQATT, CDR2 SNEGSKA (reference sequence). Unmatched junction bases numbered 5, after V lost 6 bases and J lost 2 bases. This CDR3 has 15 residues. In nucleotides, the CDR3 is TGCAGTGCATCGGGACTAGCGGGAGGCCCCTACGAGCAGTACTTC. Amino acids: CSASGLAGGPYEQYF.

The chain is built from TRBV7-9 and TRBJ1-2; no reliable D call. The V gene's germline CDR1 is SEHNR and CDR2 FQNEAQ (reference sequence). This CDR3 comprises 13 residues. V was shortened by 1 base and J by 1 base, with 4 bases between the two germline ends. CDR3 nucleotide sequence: TGTGCCAGCAGCTTAGATGTTAACTATGGCTACACCTTC. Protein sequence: CASSLDVNYGYTF. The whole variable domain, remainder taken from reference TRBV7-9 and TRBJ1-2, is DTGVSQNPRHKITKRGQNVTFRCDPISEHNRLYWYRQTLGQGPEFLTYFQNEAQLEKSRLLSDRFSAERPKGSFSTLEIQRTEQGDSAMYLCASSLDVNYGYTFGSGTRLTVV.

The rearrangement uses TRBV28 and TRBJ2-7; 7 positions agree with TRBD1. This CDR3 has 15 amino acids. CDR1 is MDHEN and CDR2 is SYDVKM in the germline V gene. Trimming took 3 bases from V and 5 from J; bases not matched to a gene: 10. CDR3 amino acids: CASSFETGSFHEQYF. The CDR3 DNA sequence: TGTGCCAGCAGTTTCGAGACAGGGTCTTTCCACGAGCAGTACTTC.

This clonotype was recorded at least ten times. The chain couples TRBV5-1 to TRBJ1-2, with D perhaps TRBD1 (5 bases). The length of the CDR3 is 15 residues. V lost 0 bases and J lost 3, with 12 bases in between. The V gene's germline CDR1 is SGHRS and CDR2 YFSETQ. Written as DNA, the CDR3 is TGCGCCAGCAGCTTGGTAGAGGGGCTTGACTATGGCTACACCTTC. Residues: CASSLVEGLDYGYTF. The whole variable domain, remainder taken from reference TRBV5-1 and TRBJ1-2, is KAGVTQTPRYLIKTRGQQVTLSCSPISGHRSVSWYQQTPGQGLQFLFEYFSETQRNKGNFPGRFSGRQFSNSRSEMNVSTLELGDSALYLCASSLVEGLDYGYTFGSGTRLTVV.

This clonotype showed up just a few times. CDR3 amino acids: CSVIGTGPYEQYF. CDR3 coding DNA: TGCAGCGTGATTGGGACAGGTCCCTACGAGCAGTACTTC. The J gene is TRBJ2-7, the V gene TRBV29-1; 8 bases are a match to TRBD1. The CDR3 runs 13 residues. The germline CDR1 and CDR2 sequences are SQVTM and ANQGSEA. The trim removed 6 bases at V and 2 bases at J, leaving 6 bases unmatched.

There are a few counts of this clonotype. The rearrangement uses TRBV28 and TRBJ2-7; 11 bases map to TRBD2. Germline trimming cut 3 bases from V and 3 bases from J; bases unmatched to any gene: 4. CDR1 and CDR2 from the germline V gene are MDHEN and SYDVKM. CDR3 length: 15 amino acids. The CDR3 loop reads CASSFGLAGGYEQYF. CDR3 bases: TGTGCCAGCAGTTTCGGCCTAGCGGGAGGCTACGAGCAGTACTTC. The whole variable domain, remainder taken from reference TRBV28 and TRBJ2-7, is DVKVTQSSRYLVKRTGEKVFLECVQDMDHENMFWYRQDPGLGLRLIYFSYDVKMKEKGDIPEGYSVSREKKERFSLILESASTNQTSMYLCASSFGLAGGYEQYFGPGTRLTVT.

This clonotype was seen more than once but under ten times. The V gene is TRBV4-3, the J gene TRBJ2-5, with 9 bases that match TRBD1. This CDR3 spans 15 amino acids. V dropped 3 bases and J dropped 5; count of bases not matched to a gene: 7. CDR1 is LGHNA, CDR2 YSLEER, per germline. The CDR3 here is CASSQSQGAGETQYF. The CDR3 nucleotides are TGCGCCAGCAGCCAGTCACAGGGGGCCGGGGAGACCCAGTACTTC.